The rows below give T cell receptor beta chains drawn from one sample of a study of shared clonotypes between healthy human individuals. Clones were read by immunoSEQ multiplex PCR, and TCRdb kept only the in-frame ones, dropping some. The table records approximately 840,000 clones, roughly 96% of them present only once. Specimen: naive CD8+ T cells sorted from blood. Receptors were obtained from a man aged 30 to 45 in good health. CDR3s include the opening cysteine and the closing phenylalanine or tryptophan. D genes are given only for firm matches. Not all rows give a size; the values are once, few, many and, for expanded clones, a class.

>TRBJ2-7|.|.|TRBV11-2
TGTGCCAGCAGCTCCTTGGCGGCCTCCTACGAGCAGTACTTC
CASSSLAASYEQYF
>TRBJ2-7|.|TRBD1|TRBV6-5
TGTGCCAGCAGTTTTCGGGACAGCTACGAGCAGTACTTC
CASSFRDSYEQYF
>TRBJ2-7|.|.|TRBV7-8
TGTGCCAGCAGCAGGGGGGCGGGGGTCCGGGAGCAGTACTTC
CASSRGAGVREQYF
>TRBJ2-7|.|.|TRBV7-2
TGTGCCAGCGGAGATGTCCTCTCCTACGAGCAGTACTTC
CASGDVLSYEQYF
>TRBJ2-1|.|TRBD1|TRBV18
TGTGCCAGCTCACCGGGACAGGGCTACAATGAGCAGTTCTTC
CASSPGQGYNEQFF
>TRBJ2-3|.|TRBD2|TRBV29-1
TGCAGCGTTGAGCAAGCGGGAGGGAGCACAGATACGCAGTATTTT
CSVEQAGGSTDTQYF
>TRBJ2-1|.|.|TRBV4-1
TGCGCCAGCAGCCAAGGAGTAGCTTACAATGAGCAGTTCTTC
CASSQGVAYNEQFF
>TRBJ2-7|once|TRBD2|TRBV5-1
TGCGCCAGCAGCTTTAATACCGGGACTAGTGACTCCTACGAGCAGTACTTC
CASSFNTGTSDSYEQYF
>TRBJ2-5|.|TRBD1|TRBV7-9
TGTGCCAGCAGCTTAGTGTCGAGGGGGACAGTAGAAGAGACCCAGTACTTC
CASSLVSRGTVEETQYF
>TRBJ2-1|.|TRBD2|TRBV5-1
TGCGCCAGCAGCTTGGGACTAGCGGAGGGGCGCACCTACAATGAGCAGTTCTTC
CASSLGLAEGRTYNEQFF
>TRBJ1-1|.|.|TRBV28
TGTGCCAGCAGTTCCCCCGGACACGGAGGAAACACTGAAGCTTTCTTT
CASSSPGHGGNTEAFF
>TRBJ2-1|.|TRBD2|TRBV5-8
TGTGCCAGCAGCCCTAGTCTAGCGGGCCCATACAATGAGCAGTTCTTC
CASSPSLAGPYNEQFF
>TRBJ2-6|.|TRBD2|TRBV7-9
TGTGCCAGCAGCGGGACTAGCGGGAGGGCTGGGGCCAACGTCCTGACTTTC
CASSGTSGRAGANVLTF
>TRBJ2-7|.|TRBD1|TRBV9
TGTGCCAGCAGCGTAGACTGGACAGGGGCAAACGAGCAGTACTTC
CASSVDWTGANEQYF
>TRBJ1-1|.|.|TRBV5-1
TGCGCCAGCAGCTTGGAGGGGGGCGCTGGCACTGAAGCTTTCTTT
CASSLEGGAGTEAFF
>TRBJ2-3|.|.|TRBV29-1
TGCAGCGCCGAATCTGTGGGAGTTGGAGTGGTTACGCAGTATTTT
CSAESVGVGVVTQYF
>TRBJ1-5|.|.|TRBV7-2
TGTGCCAGCAGCTCCGGCGGCGGGAGAAGCAATCAGCCCCAGCATTTT
CASSSGGGRSNQPQHF
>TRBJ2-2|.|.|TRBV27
TGTGCCAGCAGTTTTTCCGTTATCGGGGAGCTGTTTTTT
CASSFSVIGELFF
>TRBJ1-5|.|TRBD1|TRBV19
TGTGCCAGTAGTATCGACGTTGGACAGGGGGCCCGTCAGCCCCAGCATTTT
CASSIDVGQGARQPQHF
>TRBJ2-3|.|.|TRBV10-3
TGTGCCATCAGTGAGTTTCGGACTACTAGCACAGATACGCAGTATTTT
CAISEFRTTSTDTQYF
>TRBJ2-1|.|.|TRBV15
TGTGCCACCAGCAGAGATGGGATACTAGCAAAAAGCTCCTACAATGAGCAGTTCTTC
CATSRDGILAKSSYNEQFF
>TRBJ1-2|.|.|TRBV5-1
TGCGCCAGCAGCTTTACAAACCAGATTGCGAATGGCTACACCTTC
CASSFTNQIANGYTF
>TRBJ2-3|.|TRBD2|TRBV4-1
TGCGCCAGCAGCCGAGGGACTAGCGGATCTAGCACAGATACGCAGTATTTT
CASSRGTSGSSTDTQYF
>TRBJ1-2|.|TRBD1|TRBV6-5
TGTGCCAGCATCAGAGGGACAGGGGATGGCTACACCTTC
CASIRGTGDGYTF
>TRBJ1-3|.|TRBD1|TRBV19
TGTGCCACCAGGGGGCAGCCTTCTGGAAACACCATATATTTT
CATRGQPSGNTIYF
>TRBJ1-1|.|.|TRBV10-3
TGTGCCATCAGTGAGGGGGCGAGCACTGAAGCTTTCTTT
CAISEGASTEAFF
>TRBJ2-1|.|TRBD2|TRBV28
TGTGCCAGCAGTACACCTCCGGGACTAGCGGAGAATCCCCCAAGCTCCTACAATGAGCAGTTCTTC
CASSTPPGLAENPPSSYNEQFF
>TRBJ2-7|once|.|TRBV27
TGTGCCAGCAGTTTATGGTGGGGGAGCGAGCAGTACTTC
CASSLWWGSEQYF
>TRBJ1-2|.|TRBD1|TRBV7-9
TGTGCCAGCAGCGTACCGGGACAGGGGAGGTATGGCTACACCTTC
CASSVPGQGRYGYTF
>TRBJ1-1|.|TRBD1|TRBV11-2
TGTGCCAGCAGCTTAGGAAGGGGCAGGGGGCGCGACACTGAAGCTTTCTTT
CASSLGRGRGRDTEAFF
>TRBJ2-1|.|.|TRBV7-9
TGTGCCAGCAGCTTATTTTCCGGAGCCTCCGCCAATGAGCAGTTCTTC
CASSLFSGASANEQFF
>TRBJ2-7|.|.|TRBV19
TGTGCCAGTAGTAGACTAGTTCCCTACGAGCAGTACTTC
CASSRLVPYEQYF
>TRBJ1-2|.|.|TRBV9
TGTGCCAGCAGCACGGGAGTGGGCTACACCTTC
CASSTGVGYTF
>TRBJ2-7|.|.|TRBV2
TGTGCCAGCAGTGAAGGGGACGGACTGGGGTCCTACGAGCAGTACTTC
CASSEGDGLGSYEQYF
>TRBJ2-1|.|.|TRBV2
TGTGCCAGCAGCCCAGCTTTAGTCGGCGAGCAGTTCTTC
CASSPALVGEQFF
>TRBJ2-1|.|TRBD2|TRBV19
TGTGCCAGCCAGACTAGCGGGAGTTACAATGAGCAGTTCTTC
CASQTSGSYNEQFF
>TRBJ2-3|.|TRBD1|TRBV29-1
TGCAGCGTTGAAGATCGAGACAGGGAACTTCAAGATACGCAGTATTTT
CSVEDRDRELQDTQYF
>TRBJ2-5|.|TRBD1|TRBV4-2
TGTGCCAGCAGCGAAACGGGACAGCCCCAAGAGACCCAGTACTTC
CASSETGQPQETQYF
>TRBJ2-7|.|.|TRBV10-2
TGCGCCAGCAGTGATGGCTCCTACGAGCAGTACTTC
CASSDGSYEQYF
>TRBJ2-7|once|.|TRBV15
TGTGCCACCAGCAGAGGAAGGGGAATGGCCTACGAGCAGTACTTC
CATSRGRGMAYEQYF
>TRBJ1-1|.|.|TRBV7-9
TGTGCCAGCAGCTTAGTTGACAACACTGAAGCTTTCTTT
CASSLVDNTEAFF
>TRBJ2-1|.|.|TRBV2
TGTGCCAGAGAAGAGGGGGGCTCATACAATGAGCAGTTCTTC
CAREEGGSYNEQFF
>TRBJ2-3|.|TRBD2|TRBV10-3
TGTGCCATCGGGGGACTAGCGGGAGGCGGGACAGATACGCAGTATTTT
CAIGGLAGGGTDTQYF
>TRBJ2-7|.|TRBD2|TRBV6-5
TGTGCCAGCAGCCCCTCCCGGGACTACTCCTACGAGCAGTACTTC
CASSPSRDYSYEQYF
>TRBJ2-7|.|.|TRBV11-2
TGTGCCAGCAGCTTCCCCTTTTCCCCTATTTACGAGCAGTACTTC
CASSFPFSPIYEQYF
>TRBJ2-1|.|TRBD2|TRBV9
TGTGCCAGCAGCGAAGGGTTAATTTCAGAAGCGGGAGTGGCTGAGCAGTTCTTC
CASSEGLISEAGVAEQFF
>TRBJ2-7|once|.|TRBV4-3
TGCGCCAGCAGCCAAGATTCGGGCGGAATCTACGAGCAGTACTTC
CASSQDSGGIYEQYF
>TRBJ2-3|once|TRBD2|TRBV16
TGTGCCAGCAGCCAGTTAACTAGCGGCGGGGGAGATACGCAGTATTTT
CASSQLTSGGGDTQYF
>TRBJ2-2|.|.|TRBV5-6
TGTGCCAGCAGCTTGGCGCAGTACACCGGGGAGCTGTTTTTT
CASSLAQYTGELFF
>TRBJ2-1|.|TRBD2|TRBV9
TGTGCCAGTACAGCGGGAGGCTCCTACAATGAGCAGTTCTTC
CASTAGGSYNEQFF
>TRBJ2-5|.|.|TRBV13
TGTGCCAGCAGCGTCGGAACCCAAGAGACCCAGTACTTC
CASSVGTQETQYF
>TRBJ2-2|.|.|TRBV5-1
TGCGCCAGCATCCTGTTCTCCGGGGAGCTGTTTTTT
CASILFSGELFF
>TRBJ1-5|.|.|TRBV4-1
TGCGCCAGCAGCCAAGGGGGAGAGCTTTATAGCAATCAGCCCCAGCATTTT
CASSQGGELYSNQPQHF
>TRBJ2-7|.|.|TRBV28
TGTGCCAGCAGTTTCAGGGGGGGTGGTGAGCAGTACTTC
CASSFRGGGEQYF
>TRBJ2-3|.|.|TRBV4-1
TGCGCGAGCGGAAAAGTCATCTTGAACACAGATACGCAGTATTTT
CASGKVILNTDTQYF